These T cell receptor beta chains were read from a single sample in a study of T cell changes during pregnancy in multiple sclerosis. The method was immunoSEQ multiplex PCR; TCRdb's version includes in-frame clones alone and lacks a portion of them. This repertoire shows 90,000 to 95,000 clones, 94% found once; its top ten account for around 2.2%. This sample comprised peripheral blood, obtained in the third trimester of pregnancy. Receptors were obtained from a female donor with multiple sclerosis, enrolled in a pregnancy study. Both conserved end residues are trimmed from each CDR3. Fields, in order: J gene, V gene, CDR3 protein.

j_gene: TRBJ2-7; v_gene: TRBV27; CDR3aa: ASSLTWTSGRVEQY
j_gene: TRBJ1-2; v_gene: TRBV14; CDR3aa: ASSQGQGRSYGYT
j_gene: TRBJ2-7; v_gene: TRBV2; CDR3aa: ASKVFSGISSEQY
j_gene: TRBJ1-4; v_gene: TRBV11-2; CDR3aa: ASRRPGAGGNIGKLF
j_gene: TRBJ2-2; v_gene: TRBV6-6; CDR3aa: ASSYPVINTGELF
j_gene: TRBJ2-7; v_gene: TRBV6-1; CDR3aa: ASRATAPFSIEQY
j_gene: TRBJ1-1; v_gene: TRBV6-1; CDR3aa: ASSVENALGNTEAF
j_gene: TRBJ1-4; v_gene: TRBV6-5; CDR3aa: ASRDRGEKLF
j_gene: TRBJ2-3; v_gene: TRBV5-1; CDR3aa: ASSWGLAEDTQY
j_gene: TRBJ2-1; v_gene: TRBV9; CDR3aa: ASGSGRESFYEQF
j_gene: TRBJ2-1; v_gene: TRBV19; CDR3aa: ASPLVAGEGSHSYNEQF
j_gene: TRBJ2-1; v_gene: TRBV2; CDR3aa: ASNKDQGTYNEQF
j_gene: TRBJ2-3; v_gene: TRBV29-1; CDR3aa: SVRATGPGTDTQY
j_gene: TRBJ1-1; v_gene: TRBV18; CDR3aa: ASSPNEGITEAF
j_gene: TRBJ1-2; v_gene: TRBV4-2; CDR3aa: ASSRGTEEGGYT
j_gene: TRBJ2-7; v_gene: TRBV27; CDR3aa: ASRSGGYEQY
j_gene: TRBJ1-1; v_gene: TRBV7-2; CDR3aa: ASSLASRGDTEAF
j_gene: TRBJ2-7; v_gene: TRBV6-1; CDR3aa: ASSEAGGRDR
j_gene: TRBJ2-7; v_gene: TRBV28; CDR3aa: ASSLFYRDTDLDEQY
j_gene: TRBJ2-1; v_gene: TRBV21-1; CDR3aa: ASSKGEGGPKNEQF
j_gene: TRBJ2-3; v_gene: TRBV7-3; CDR3aa: ASSLTGTSSTDTQY
j_gene: TRBJ2-1; v_gene: TRBV4-1; CDR3aa: ASSQEVGGRSNEQF
j_gene: TRBJ2-1; v_gene: TRBV7-6; CDR3aa: ASSLMGVGNEQF
j_gene: TRBJ2-2; v_gene: TRBV5-1; CDR3aa: ASSLSANTGELF
j_gene: TRBJ2-5; v_gene: TRBV7-2; CDR3aa: ASSLAREQETQY
j_gene: TRBJ1-5; v_gene: TRBV28; CDR3aa: ASSLSQGTNQPQH
j_gene: TRBJ2-3; v_gene: TRBV5-4; CDR3aa: ASSLGLAGGTDTQY
j_gene: TRBJ2-3; v_gene: TRBV5-1; CDR3aa: ATGVGRGKDTQY
j_gene: TRBJ1-2; v_gene: TRBV18; CDR3aa: ASSPRSDRPGYT
j_gene: TRBJ2-1; v_gene: TRBV18; CDR3aa: ASSPWGQDRF
j_gene: TRBJ2-7; v_gene: TRBV5-1; CDR3aa: ASSPSGDYEQY
j_gene: TRBJ2-5; v_gene: TRBV28; CDR3aa: ASSQERLAGGFETQY
j_gene: TRBJ2-7; v_gene: TRBV5-1; CDR3aa: ASSPRTGFSYEQY
j_gene: TRBJ2-2; v_gene: TRBV19; CDR3aa: ASSMHLAGELF
j_gene: TRBJ2-1; v_gene: TRBV5-6; CDR3aa: ASSSGLAGNEQF
j_gene: TRBJ2-7; v_gene: TRBV7-8; CDR3aa: ASSLGSGPYEQY
j_gene: TRBJ2-3; v_gene: TRBV25-1; CDR3aa: ASSDPGLAGGVTDTQY
j_gene: TRBJ2-5; v_gene: TRBV28; CDR3aa: ASSLGLAGPLY
j_gene: TRBJ2-7; v_gene: TRBV27; CDR3aa: ASSLSTGDASYEQY
j_gene: TRBJ2-2; v_gene: TRBV2; CDR3aa: ASTVWGGSGTGELF
j_gene: NA; v_gene: TRBV4-1; CDR3aa: ASSQELAGGLFDEQY
j_gene: TRBJ2-1; v_gene: TRBV10-3; CDR3aa: AIRPSRQGEDNEQF
j_gene: TRBJ2-1; v_gene: TRBV14; CDR3aa: ASTDYPLGNEQF
j_gene: TRBJ1-5; v_gene: TRBV7-8; CDR3aa: ASSLARGDSQPQH
j_gene: TRBJ1-4; v_gene: TRBV29-1; CDR3aa: SVKKGTGIEKLF
j_gene: TRBJ1-1; v_gene: TRBV28; CDR3aa: ASSPQTGVTEAF
j_gene: TRBJ2-7; v_gene: TRBV7-3; CDR3aa: ASSWTSGSEQY
j_gene: TRBJ1-1; v_gene: TRBV29-1; CDR3aa: SVAPPAGFNTEAF
j_gene: TRBJ2-1; v_gene: TRBV19; CDR3aa: ASSWLADNEQF
j_gene: TRBJ2-7; v_gene: TRBV11-1; CDR3aa: ASSPTGTVYEQY
j_gene: TRBJ2-7; v_gene: TRBV4-2; CDR3aa: ASSQEGGTSYEQY
j_gene: TRBJ1-1; v_gene: TRBV6-4; CDR3aa: ASTLVPGTEAF
j_gene: TRBJ1-5; v_gene: TRBV18; CDR3aa: ASSPQRGGQGAQH
j_gene: TRBJ2-7; v_gene: TRBV4-2; CDR3aa: ASSHPGGPAYEQY
j_gene: TRBJ1-3; v_gene: TRBV25-1; CDR3aa: ASSESSPSSGNTIY